The table lists the clone carrying this TCR beta chain with a count of one. Treatment denoted: approximately 18 received Ad26.COV2.S at low or high dose, single or two shots; about 5 received placebo; per-sample allocation not given. The study sampled participants on day 63 after the first vaccine or placebo injection. The CDR3 contains 16 residues. V trimming: 5 bases; J trimming: 5 bases; junction bases outside the gene matches: 9. Germline CDR1 reads SEHNR; CDR2 reads FQNEAQ (reference sequence). Clones were read by immunoSEQ multiplex PCR, and TCRdb kept only the in-frame ones, dropping some. The data hold hundreds of thousands of clones, with roughly nine tenths observed a single time. This sample stems from a study of Ad26.COV2.S vaccination and SARS-CoV-2 variants.

The material sequenced was peripheral blood, taken in a trial of Ad26.COV2.S vaccine versus placebo. The V and J genes are TRBV7-9 and TRBJ2-1; TRBD2 matches at 10 bases. This TCR was sampled from a person aged 18-60 years who received the Ad26.COV2.S COVID-19 vaccine or a placebo. DNA for the CDR3: TGTGCCAGCAGCCGCAGGACTAGCGGAGTCGACAATGAGCAGTTCTTC. It translates to CASSRRTSGVDNEQFF.